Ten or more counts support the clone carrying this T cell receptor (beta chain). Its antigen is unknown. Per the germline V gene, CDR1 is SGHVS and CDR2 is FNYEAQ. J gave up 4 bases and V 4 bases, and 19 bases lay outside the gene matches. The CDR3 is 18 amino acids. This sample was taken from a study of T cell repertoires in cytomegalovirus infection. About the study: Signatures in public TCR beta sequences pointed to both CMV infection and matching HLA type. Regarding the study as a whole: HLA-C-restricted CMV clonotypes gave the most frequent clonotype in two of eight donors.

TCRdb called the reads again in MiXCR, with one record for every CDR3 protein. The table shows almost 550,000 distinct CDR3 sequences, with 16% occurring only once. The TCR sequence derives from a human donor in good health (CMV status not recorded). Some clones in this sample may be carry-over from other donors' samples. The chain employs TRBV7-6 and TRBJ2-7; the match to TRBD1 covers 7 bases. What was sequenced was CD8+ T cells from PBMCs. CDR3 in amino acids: CASSSTWTGNSALYEQYF. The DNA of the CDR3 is TGTGCCAGCAGCTCAACGTGGACAGGCAACTCGGCATTATACGAGCAGTACTTC.